This T cell receptor (beta chain) was sequenced for a study of vaccination and CD4 T cells after COVID-19. Looking at the study overall: Six males and four females constituted the convalescent cohort, two of whom were Hispanic. Study-wide findings and caveats: Looking at convalescent patients, a median around 84% of reactive clones were present only post-vaccination.

The assay that was used to sequence DNA from cultured CD4+ T cells was the Oncomine TCR Beta short-read assay. TCRdb re-called the PCR reads through MiXCR, storing one row per CDR3 protein. The table records approximately 6,800 distinct CDR3 sequences, approximately 41% of them present only once. About this clonotype: Its antigen remains unknown.

Sample treatment: 10-day PBMC culture with coronavirus spike peptide pools or control peptides (ViraFEST assay). The collection of CD4+ T cells from the unexposed donor took place before the COVID-19 pandemic (2011-2018). Testing used SARS-CoV-2 S/N and four cold-coronavirus spikes on unexposed-donor CD4+ T cells, cells permitting. The germline CDR1 and CDR2 sequences are MDHEN and SYDVKM. J was trimmed by 0 bases and V by 6 bases; bases with no gene match: 3. The length of the CDR3 is 16 residues. This sequence originates from a human donor in good health. Specimen: CD4+ T cells from blood, cultured in vitro. The chain uses TRBV28 and TRBJ1-3; TRBD1 agrees at 12 bases. The CDR3 sequence is CASRGTGGISGNTIYF. CDR3 bases: TGTGCCAGCAGGGGGACAGGGGGCATCTCTGGAAACACCATATATTTT.